These 23 T cell receptor beta chains came from one sample sequenced in a study of cytomegalovirus exposure and HLA in healthy donors (dated by TCRdb to the late 2010s). Preparation of the library involved the immunoSEQ multiplex PCR assay. A mixture of 60 forward primers for TCR Vbeta segments and 13 reverse primers for TCR Jbeta segments was used in the multiplex PCR. As stored in TCRdb, this immuneACCESS dataset retains in-frame rearrangements with V and J assigned. A fraction of the clones does not appear; measured against another copy, unresolved V genes explain less than half of the discrepancy, and the remainder lacks a known reason. Across this sample there are 70,000 to 95,000 clones, with 70% to 80% seen only once. About 3.1% of the sample goes to the ten largest clones. The sample was PBMCs. The receptor source for this set is a middle-aged man in good health and CMV-seronegative.

The genes are TRBV7-2 and TRBJ2-2; D call uncertain. CDR1 is SGHTA and CDR2 is FQGNSA in the germline V gene. Trimming shortened V by 2 bases and J by 4 bases, and 11 bases separated the two germline ends. This CDR3 has 15 amino acids. CDR3 loop: CASSLQSGGTGELFF. The CDR3 bases are TGTGCCAGCAGCTTACAATCTGGCGGCACCGGGGAGCTGTTTTTT.

The rearrangement uses TRBV7-2 and TRBJ1-3; tentative D call: TRBD1 (5 bases). Germline lookup yields CDR1 SGHTA and CDR2 FQGNSA. The CDR3 length is 14 residues. The V gene lost 5 bases and the J gene lost 4 bases, with 12 bases spanning the gap. CDR3 DNA: TGTGCCAGCAGCCTAGGACACAAGGGAAACACCATATATTTT. Its translation is CASSLGHKGNTIYF.

This chain links TRBV30 with TRBJ2-1; the D gene is possibly TRBD1 (5 bases). The CDR3 contains 14 residues. The germline gives CDR1 GTSNPN, CDR2 SVGIG (reference sequence). Trimming left V 0 bases short and J 8 bases short, with 14 bases between. As DNA, the CDR3 is TGTGCCTGGAGTGTACTGGCCAGGGTATATGAGCAGTTCTTC. Encoded protein: CAWSVLARVYEQFF.

V is TRBV29-1 and J is TRBJ2-3; TRBD1 matches at 8 bases. Germline V CDR1 and CDR2: SQVTM, ANQGSEA. V gave up 4 bases and J gave up 2 bases; unmatched junction bases: 5. This CDR3 is built from 14 residues. In DNA form, the CDR3 reads TGCAGCGTTGGACAGGGGTTATTCACAGATACGCAGTATTTT. It is translated as CSVGQGLFTDTQYF.

The rearrangement links TRBV15 to TRBJ2-3; TRBD2 aligns across 11 bases. Unmatched junction bases numbered 2, after V lost 3 bases and J lost 6 bases. The germline V gene encodes CDR1 LNHNV and CDR2 YYDKDF (reference sequence). The CDR3 is 14 amino acids. In DNA form, the CDR3 reads TGTGCCACCAGCAGTCTAGCGGGAGGTGATACGCAGTATTTT. Amino acid sequence: CATSSLAGGDTQYF.

The rearrangement links TRBV27 to TRBJ2-2, with 8 positions matching TRBD2. V lost 0 bases and J lost 5; bases outside the gene matches: 5. This CDR3 spans 16 amino acids. The germline CDR1 and CDR2 sequences are MNHEY and SMNVEV (reference sequence). This CDR3 is CASSLSPRGGTGELFF. The DNA of the CDR3 is TGTGCCAGCAGTTTATCGCCCCGGGGGGGGACCGGGGAGCTGTTTTTT.

J is TRBJ1-1 and V is TRBV4-2; possible D gene TRBD1, 6 bases. This CDR3 has 14 residues. Germline loops: CDR1 LGHNA, CDR2 YNFKEQ. Trimming removed 3 bases from V and 6 bases from J, with 14 bases in between. The CDR3 reads CASSQNNRDPEAFF. CDR3 DNA sequence: TGTGCCAGCAGCCAGAATAACAGGGACCCTGAAGCTTTCTTT.

This chain uses TRBV5-4 with TRBJ2-6; TRBD1 aligns across 11 bases. This CDR3 has 17 residues. The junction had 13 bases not matched to a gene; V was cut back by 4 bases and J by 10 bases. The germline CDR1 and CDR2 sequences are SGHNT and YYREEE (reference sequence). The CDR3 bases are TGTGCCAGCAGCCCACCGGGACAGGGGGTAAGAAAGAACGTCCTGACTTTC. This codes for CASSPPGQGVRKNVLTF.

V gene TRBV6-5 combines with J gene TRBJ2-7; TRBD1 matches 8 bases. V was pared by 4 bases and J by 3 bases, with 8 bases of the junction left unmatched. The CDR3 is made up of 15 amino acids. Germline CDR1 and CDR2: MNHEY and SVGAGI. The CDR3 sequence: CASSSRTGWSYEQYF. Here the CDR3 DNA reads TGTGCCAGCAGTTCCCGGACAGGGTGGAGCTACGAGCAGTACTTC.

The V gene is TRBV19, the J gene TRBJ1-5; the match to TRBD1 covers 7 bases. V gave up 5 bases and J gave up 1 base; unmatched junction bases: 11. Germline V gives CDR1 LNHDA, CDR2 SQIVND (reference sequence). The length of the CDR3 is 17 residues. CDR3 nucleotide sequence: TGTGCCAGTAGTTATAGACCGACAGGGTTGAGCAATCAGCCCCAGCATTTT. Encoded protein: CASSYRPTGLSNQPQHF.

This chain connects TRBV7-9 to TRBJ2-7, with D possibly matching TRBD1 (6 bases). Germline V gene sequence: CDR1 SEHNR, CDR2 FQNEAQ (reference sequence). The germline V and J ends were trimmed by 5 bases and 4 bases, with 12 bases remaining between them. The CDR3 is made up of 13 amino acids. The CDR3 coding sequence is TGTGCCAGCAGCATGGGACACACGTACGAGCAGTACTTC. It yields the protein CASSMGHTYEQYF. Full variable domain (outside the CDR3, taken from reference TRBV7-9 and TRBJ2-7): DTGVSQNPRHKITKRGQNVTFRCDPISEHNRLYWYRQTLGQGPEFLTYFQNEAQLEKSRLLSDRFSAERPKGSFSTLEIQRTEQGDSAMYLCASSMGHTYEQYFGPGTRLTVT.

CDR3 in amino acids: CASTTRLDRGKPQHF. The CDR3 coding sequence is TGTGCCAGTACTACCAGATTGGACAGGGGTAAGCCCCAGCATTTT. The chain joins TRBV19 to TRBJ1-5; 9 positions match TRBD1. The germline CDR1 and CDR2 sequences are LNHDA and SQIVND (reference sequence). J was trimmed by 8 bases and V by 7 bases; bases with no gene match: 12. This CDR3 has 15 residues.

The genes are TRBV30 and TRBJ2-7, with D tentatively TRBD2 (5 bases). V lost 4 bases and J 2 bases, leaving 12 bases between the germline ends. In germline, CDR1 is GTSNPN, CDR2 SVGIG (reference sequence). The CDR3 consists of 13 residues. This CDR3 is CAWTKSGTYEQYF. The CDR3 DNA sequence: TGTGCCTGGACCAAATCCGGGACCTACGAGCAGTACTTC.

This clone was seen a single time. The chain recombines TRBV30 with TRBJ1-2, with a tentative D call TRBD1 (5 bases). The CDR3 extends over 12 amino acids. Germline CDR1 reads GTSNPN; CDR2 reads SVGIG (reference sequence). V was clipped by 2 bases and J by 9 bases, with 13 bases between them. This CDR3 is CAWSRQSGCYTF. The CDR3 DNA reads TGTGCCTGGAGTAGACAATCAGGGTGCTACACCTTC.

This clone turned up a few times. The V gene is TRBV7-9, the J gene TRBJ2-7; TRBD1 matches at 7 bases. The germline CDR1 and CDR2 sequences are SEHNR and FQNEAQ (reference sequence). With V trimmed by 5 bases and J by 5 bases, 12 bases remained unmatched. The CDR3 totals 15 residues. CDR3 residues: CASSGRTGQGDEQYF. The DNA for the CDR3 is TGTGCCAGCAGCGGCCGGACAGGCCAAGGGGACGAGCAGTACTTC.

There are a few counts of this clone. The J gene is TRBJ2-1, the V gene TRBV7-9; 7 bases are shared with TRBD1. Germline CDR1 is SEHNR and CDR2 is FQNEAQ (reference sequence). The J segment lost 1 base and the V segment lost 4 bases, leaving 4 bases of the junction unmatched. CDR3 length: 15 residues. In DNA form, the CDR3 reads TGTGCCAGCAGCTCGGGACAGAAGTCCTACAATGAGCAGTTCTTC. Translating gives CASSSGQKSYNEQFF.

The rearrangement uses TRBV6-6 and TRBJ2-7; 12 positions match TRBD2. J lost 2 bases, V lost 7 bases, and 9 bases had no gene match. This CDR3 comprises 16 residues. Per germline, CDR1 MNHNY and CDR2 SVGAGI (reference sequence). CDR3 sequence (DNA): TGTGCCAGCACTCACAGGGGGACTAGCGGGCCCTACGAGCAGTACTTC. Translating gives CASTHRGTSGPYEQYF.

This chain connects TRBV5-1 to TRBJ2-5, with TRBD2 matching 8 bases. The DNA end is a closer match to TRBJ2-7, so the J assignment may be wrong. Germline CDR1 reads SGHRS; CDR2 reads YFSETQ. The CDR3 totals 19 residues. The CDR3 sequence: CASSSPSIGERGPFSEQYF. The CDR3 region has the DNA TGCGCCAGCAGCTCCCCTTCGATAGGTGAGCGGGGGCCCTTCTCCGAGCAGTACTTC.

V and J are TRBV2 and TRBJ1-2, with D possibly TRBD1 on 6 matching bases. This CDR3 has 11 amino acids. The V end lost 8 bases, the J end lost 11 bases, and 15 bases lay between the germline ends. Germline V gene sequence: CDR1 SNHLY, CDR2 FYNNEI. The CDR3, as DNA: TGTGCCAGCGAAGAGACAGGCCTTTACACCTTC. It is translated as CASEETGLYTF.

As for this clone: Its ends do not fully match the called genes, so a read error is possible. The chain carries TRBV7-7 and TRBJ2-5; 9 nucleotides line up with TRBD1. Per the germline V gene, CDR1 is SSHAT and CDR2 is FNYEAQ (reference sequence). CDR3 length equals 14 residues. The CDR3 loop is CASSSGQGPETQYF. The DNA for the CDR3 is TGTGCTAGCAGCTCGGGACAGGGCCCGGAGACCCAGTACTTC.

The chain couples TRBV6-6 to TRBJ2-1; D gene unclear. Trimming shortened V by 4 bases and J by 0 bases, and 7 bases separated the two germline ends. The CDR3 runs 14 residues. The germline CDR1 and CDR2 sequences are MNHNY and SVGAGI (reference sequence). The CDR3 region has the DNA TGTGCCAGCAGTTCCCACAACTCCTACAATGAGCAGTTCTTC. Translation gives CASSSHNSYNEQFF.

This clone has only one observation. V and J are TRBV29-1 and TRBJ1-4, with D hard to call. V dropped 7 bases and J dropped 5 bases, with 8 bases sitting between them. CDR3 length equals 11 residues. Per germline, CDR1 SQVTM and CDR2 ANQGSEA. CDR3 protein: CSALLNEKLFF. CDR3 in DNA: TGCAGCGCCCTTCTGAATGAAAAACTGTTTTTT.

This clone was observed a single time. The rearrangement joins TRBV6-5 to TRBJ2-3; D may be TRBD1 (5 bases). Germline V gene lookup returns CDR1 MNHEY and CDR2 SVGAGI. V was trimmed by 6 bases and J by 2 bases, leaving 12 bases between them. This CDR3 contains 14 residues. The CDR3 spells CASRNRRITDTQYF. The DNA of the CDR3 is TGTGCCAGCAGGAACAGGCGGATCACAGATACGCAGTATTTT.